These T cell receptor beta chains were read from a single sample in a study of T cell repertoires in cytomegalovirus infection. TCRdb fed the reads into MiXCR, producing one record per CDR3 protein. Of about 450,000 distinct CDR3 sequences listed, roughly 30% are singletons. Sequenced input: PBMCs. The receptors here all came from a human donor in good health (CMV status not recorded). Some clones in this sample may be carry-over from other donors' samples. Each CDR3 is given with its conserved first and last residue. The order of the fields is V gene, D gene, clone size, J gene, CDR3 DNA, CDR3 protein. A D gene is named only where the DNA matches it firmly. The size entry is marked missing in some rows and otherwise reads once, few, many or a size class.

v_gene: TRBV12-3/TRBV12-4; d_gene: .; abundance: many; j_gene: TRBJ1-1; CDR3nt: TGTGCCAGCAGTTTAAGTCAGTACACTGAAGCTTTCTTT; CDR3aa: CASSLSQYTEAFF
v_gene: TRBV7-2; d_gene: .; abundance: many; j_gene: TRBJ1-1; CDR3nt: TGTGCCAGCAGCTGGGGACAGAACACTGAAGCTTTCTTT; CDR3aa: CASSWGQNTEAFF
v_gene: TRBV6-6; d_gene: .; abundance: .; j_gene: TRBJ2-2; CDR3nt: TGTGCCAGCAGTTTGACTATCCTGAACACCGGGGAGCTGTTTTTT; CDR3aa: CASSLTILNTGELFF
v_gene: TRBV10-2; d_gene: .; abundance: .; j_gene: TRBJ2-7; CDR3nt: TGCGCCAGCAGTGAGGCCGGAGTAACCTACGAGCAGTACTTC; CDR3aa: CASSEAGVTYEQYF
v_gene: TRBV7-2; d_gene: .; abundance: many; j_gene: TRBJ2-5; CDR3nt: TGTGCCAGCAGCTTGGGCCGCCCTCGGACCCAGTACTTC; CDR3aa: CASSLGRPRTQYF
v_gene: TRBV2; d_gene: .; abundance: .; j_gene: TRBJ1-2; CDR3nt: TGTGCCAGCAGAGCAGCTACTTATGGCTACACCTTC; CDR3aa: CASRAATYGYTF
v_gene: TRBV6-1; d_gene: .; abundance: few; j_gene: TRBJ2-3; CDR3nt: TGTGCCAGCACCGAGGGGTTAGCGGCCACAGATACGCAGTATTTT; CDR3aa: CASTEGLAATDTQYF
v_gene: TRBV20-1; d_gene: TRBD2; abundance: .; j_gene: TRBJ2-1; CDR3nt: TGCAGTGCTAGAGATCTGGCGGGGGGGCTCCAGTTCTTC; CDR3aa: CSARDLAGGLQFF
v_gene: TRBV12-3/TRBV12-4; d_gene: .; abundance: .; j_gene: TRBJ1-5; CDR3nt: TGTGCCAGCAGTTTAGTCGGGGGCTATCAGCCCCAGCATTTT; CDR3aa: CASSLVGGYQPQHF
v_gene: TRBV7-2; d_gene: TRBD2; abundance: many; j_gene: TRBJ2-5; CDR3nt: TGTGCCAGCAGCTATACTAGCGGGGCGCCACAAGAGACCCAGTACTTC; CDR3aa: CASSYTSGAPQETQYF
v_gene: TRBV5-5; d_gene: .; abundance: .; j_gene: TRBJ2-2; CDR3nt: TGTGCCAGCAGCTTGTTTCTGCCGAACACCGGGGAGCTGTTTTTT; CDR3aa: CASSLFLPNTGELFF
v_gene: TRBV28; d_gene: TRBD1; abundance: .; j_gene: TRBJ1-5; CDR3nt: TGTGCCAGCAGTCCCCCGGACAGGGGAGATCAGCCCCAGCATTTT; CDR3aa: CASSPPDRGDQPQHF
v_gene: TRBV7-8; d_gene: .; abundance: many; j_gene: TRBJ2-1; CDR3nt: TGTGCCAGCAGCTTAGGGCAGGTGGGGACCAATGAGCAGTTCTTC; CDR3aa: CASSLGQVGTNEQFF
v_gene: TRBV27; d_gene: .; abundance: many; j_gene: TRBJ2-7; CDR3nt: TGTGCCAGCAGTTTATCGACCACAGGGCAGGGTGAGCAGTACTTC; CDR3aa: CASSLSTTGQGEQYF
v_gene: TRBV5-5; d_gene: .; abundance: few; j_gene: TRBJ2-3; CDR3nt: TGTGCCAGCAGCTTGGTTCGGGGGACGCGCACAGATACGCAGTATTTT; CDR3aa: CASSLVRGTRTDTQYF
v_gene: TRBV6-1; d_gene: .; abundance: many; j_gene: TRBJ1-2; CDR3nt: TGTGCCAGCATGCTAGGCTATGGCTACACCTTC; CDR3aa: CASMLGYGYTF
v_gene: TRBV27; d_gene: TRBD2; abundance: .; j_gene: TRBJ2-3; CDR3nt: TGTGCCAGCAGTACCAGACTAGCGGTGAACACAGATACGCAGTATTTT; CDR3aa: CASSTRLAVNTDTQYF
v_gene: TRBV6-2/TRBV6-3; d_gene: TRBD1; abundance: .; j_gene: TRBJ1-6; CDR3nt: TGTGCCAGCAGTGGCTCTACAGGGGGTCGATCACCCCTCCACTTT; CDR3aa: CASSGSTGGRSPLHF
v_gene: TRBV12-3/TRBV12-4; d_gene: .; abundance: .; j_gene: TRBJ2-5; CDR3nt: TGTGCCAGCAGTTTAGACCCCAGGGGGGGACGGAGGGAGACCAAGTACTTC; CDR3aa: CASSLDPRGGRRETKYF
v_gene: TRBV4-1; d_gene: .; abundance: .; j_gene: TRBJ1-6; CDR3nt: TGCGCCAGCAGCAAAGATGGGAATGGGGCCGATAATTCACCCCTCCACTTT; CDR3aa: CASSKDGNGADNSPLHF
v_gene: TRBV7-2; d_gene: .; abundance: few; j_gene: TRBJ1-1; CDR3nt: TGTGCCAGCAGCTTAGTAGGGGCAGGGCGGGACACTGAAGCTTTCTTT; CDR3aa: CASSLVGAGRDTEAFF
v_gene: TRBV6-1; d_gene: .; abundance: .; j_gene: TRBJ2-5; CDR3nt: TGTGCCAGCAGTGAATGGGGTCTTGAGGACTTC; CDR3aa: CASSEWGLEDF
v_gene: TRBV2; d_gene: .; abundance: few; j_gene: TRBJ2-5; CDR3nt: TGTGCCAGCACCGAATTGAGTGTGAGCGAGACCCAGTACTTC; CDR3aa: CASTELSVSETQYF
v_gene: TRBV6-6; d_gene: TRBD2; abundance: few; j_gene: TRBJ2-3; CDR3nt: TGTGCCAGCAGCGCGACTAGCAGTCCCACAGATACGCAGTATTTT; CDR3aa: CASSATSSPTDTQYF
v_gene: TRBV6-1; d_gene: .; abundance: .; j_gene: TRBJ1-5; CDR3nt: TGTGCCAGCAGTGGCTACAGCTATAGCAATCAGCCCCAGCATTTT; CDR3aa: CASSGYSYSNQPQHF
v_gene: TRBV7-6; d_gene: .; abundance: .; j_gene: TRBJ1-3; CDR3nt: TGTGCCAGCAGCTCGGGGGGTGCACCGCCGACTGGAAACACCATATATTTT; CDR3aa: CASSSGGAPPTGNTIYF
v_gene: TRBV11-2; d_gene: .; abundance: .; j_gene: TRBJ2-1; CDR3nt: TGTGACAGCAGCTTAGACCACCTTGGGGACACAGACAATGAGCAGTTCTTC; CDR3aa: CDSSLDHLGDTDNEQFF
v_gene: TRBV20-1; d_gene: .; abundance: once; j_gene: TRBJ2-5; CDR3nt: TGCAGTGCTAGATCCCGGGACACCCAAGAGACCCAGTACTTC; CDR3aa: CSARSRDTQETQYF
v_gene: TRBV28; d_gene: TRBD1; abundance: .; j_gene: TRBJ1-2; CDR3nt: TGTGCCAGCAGGAGTACAGGGGTGACCTATGGCTACACCTTC; CDR3aa: CASRSTGVTYGYTF
v_gene: TRBV7-2; d_gene: TRBD1; abundance: many; j_gene: TRBJ1-1; CDR3nt: TGTGCCAGCAGCCAGACAGGGGGCACTGAAGCTTTCTTT; CDR3aa: CASSQTGGTEAFF
v_gene: TRBV6-5; d_gene: .; abundance: few; j_gene: TRBJ1-6; CDR3nt: TGTGCCAGCAGTTACGACAATCATCCGAATTCACCCCTCCACTTT; CDR3aa: CASSYDNHPNSPLHF
v_gene: TRBV5-6; d_gene: TRBD2; abundance: .; j_gene: TRBJ2-1; CDR3nt: TGTGCCAGCAGCTTTAGCGGGGGGCCCCGGGATGAGCAGTTCTTC; CDR3aa: CASSFSGGPRDEQFF
v_gene: TRBV7-2; d_gene: .; abundance: many; j_gene: TRBJ1-2; CDR3nt: TGTGCCAGCAGCTTATCCCCCGTAGGACGGGGAGGCTATGGCTACACCTTC; CDR3aa: CASSLSPVGRGGYGYTF
v_gene: TRBV19; d_gene: .; abundance: few; j_gene: TRBJ2-4; CDR3nt: TGTGCCAGTAGCCCGGGACTCCAAAACATTCAGTACTTC; CDR3aa: CASSPGLQNIQYF
v_gene: TRBV6-4; d_gene: TRBD2; abundance: .; j_gene: TRBJ2-1; CDR3nt: TGTGCCAGCAGTGACTCGGGCGGGGGGGCCGATGAGCAGTTCTTC; CDR3aa: CASSDSGGGADEQFF
v_gene: TRBV6-2/TRBV6-3; d_gene: .; abundance: .; j_gene: TRBJ1-1; CDR3nt: TGTGCCAGCAGCGCAAACGTACCCCCAGGGGTGAGGGCTTTCTTT; CDR3aa: CASSANVPPGVRAFF
v_gene: TRBV5-1; d_gene: .; abundance: .; j_gene: TRBJ1-1; CDR3nt: TGCGCCAGCAGCTTGGCCCCGGGGATGAACACTGAAGCTTTCTTT; CDR3aa: CASSLAPGMNTEAFF
v_gene: TRBV7-2; d_gene: TRBD2; abundance: many; j_gene: TRBJ2-3; CDR3nt: TGTGCCAGCAGCATGAGCGGGGGGCGGGCAGATACGCAGTATTTT; CDR3aa: CASSMSGGRADTQYF
v_gene: TRBV2; d_gene: .; abundance: .; j_gene: TRBJ2-7; CDR3nt: TGTGCCAGCAGGACAGTTGAGGTGGAGCAGTACTTC; CDR3aa: CASRTVEVEQYF
v_gene: TRBV7-2; d_gene: TRBD1; abundance: .; j_gene: TRBJ2-7; CDR3nt: TGTGCCAGCAGCAGAGGGGGGACAGGGCTGTACGAGCAGTACTTC; CDR3aa: CASSRGGTGLYEQYF
v_gene: TRBV24-1; d_gene: .; abundance: .; j_gene: TRBJ1-1; CDR3nt: TGTGCCACCAGTGGTCCGGGACCACAGAACACTGAAGCTTTCTTT; CDR3aa: CATSGPGPQNTEAFF
v_gene: TRBV28; d_gene: .; abundance: many; j_gene: TRBJ1-1; CDR3nt: TGTGCCAGCAGGGGCCCCGGGAACACTGAAGCTTTCTTT; CDR3aa: CASRGPGNTEAFF
v_gene: TRBV12-3/TRBV12-4; d_gene: .; abundance: few; j_gene: TRBJ2-1; CDR3nt: TGTGCCAGCAGTTCCGATGAGCAGTTCTTC; CDR3aa: CASSSDEQFF
v_gene: TRBV18; d_gene: TRBD1; abundance: few; j_gene: TRBJ1-2; CDR3nt: TGTGCCAGCTCACCACCCGGGCCTTTTGACAGGGGGCGAGGAGGCTACACCTTC; CDR3aa: CASSPPGPFDRGRGGYTF
v_gene: TRBV7-2; d_gene: .; abundance: few; j_gene: TRBJ2-5; CDR3nt: TGTGCCAGCAGCTTAGGACAGACCTACCAAGAGACCCAGTACTTC; CDR3aa: CASSLGQTYQETQYF